A single T cell receptor (beta chain) is shown here with its context. The CDR3 covers 15 residues. Germline CDR1 and CDR2: SGHKS and YYEKEE (reference sequence). V shed 4 bases and J 0 bases; nucleotides not matched to a gene: 3. This sample stems from a study of beta chain features in type 1 diabetes. Study background: All of the samples together had approximately 99 million sorted cells examined.

Each sorted fraction was over 95% pure. The whole isolated RNA underwent reverse transcription, so sequencing captured expressed TCRB transcripts. Profiled with immunoSEQ multiplex PCR; TCRdb holds only in-frame clones, not every one. The table lists nearly 350,000 clones, 8% of them singletons. This rearrangement joins TRBV5-5 to TRBJ2-1; TRBD2 matches at 8 bases. Sequenced input: central memory CD4+ T cells from blood. This receptor was identified in a woman aged 18-30 years in good health. CDR3 protein: CASSIGTSSYNEQFF. In DNA, the CDR3 is TGTGCCAGCAGCATCGGGACTAGCTCCTACAATGAGCAGTTCTTC.